The source of this T cell receptor beta chain is a study of PD-L1 blockade in urothelial cancer. In germline, CDR1 is SGHRS, CDR2 YFSETQ. J was trimmed by 3 bases and V by 0 bases; bases with no gene match: 14. This CDR3 is built from 19 residues. Clones were read by immunoSEQ multiplex PCR, and TCRdb kept only the in-frame ones, dropping some. The sample contains 75,000 to 95,000 clones, approximately 90% of which appear only once. Time point reported: peripheral blood 6 weeks after treatment start. This TCR derives from an elderly woman with urothelial cancer. Sample: PBMCs, taken around atezolizumab (anti-PD-L1) treatment. This rearrangement joins TRBV5-1 to TRBJ1-2; 10 nucleotides align to TRBD1. The CDR3, as DNA: TGCGCCAGCAGCTTGGAAATCCGGGACAGGGGTCCCTCATACTATGGCTACACCTTC. The encoded protein is CASSLEIRDRGPSYYGYTF.